What follows is one T cell receptor (beta chain) and its context. This clone's antigen is unknown. Base qualities are not recorded, but no much larger clone differs from it by a single base. This sample stems from a study of cytomegalovirus exposure and HLA in healthy donors (dated by TCRdb to the late 2010s). With respect to the entire study: According to a later analysis, one platform produced both the 110 or so validation repertoires and the approximately 600 repertoires of the first cohort. Along with the approximately 650-subject first cohort, a separate validation cohort of more than 90 different subjects was used. High-throughput TCR immunosequencing, statistical association of individual TCRs with disease status, and machine learning were combined to predict cytomegalovirus infection status. The study aimed to test whether cataloging public T cell receptors could reveal signatures of past pathogen exposure. Study-wide conclusions, independent of this receptor: While some public TCRs were present in many individuals, most TCR sequences turned up only very rarely across donors. The authors suggested that the approach could potentially be generalized to other disease states and immunological phenotypes. The classifier was reported to diagnose cytomegalovirus status with high specificity and sensitivity in both the original cohort and the validation cohort. In the study, 150 to 200 TCR beta chains were listed as associated with cytomegalovirus. A later analysis found that TCRs clustered in the first cohort also tended to co-occur in the 120 validation repertoires, with approximately 95% of cluster scores above 0. A few of the identified cytomegalovirus-associated TCR beta chains were confirmed in vitro to be specific for cytomegalovirus antigens. All 130 or so repertoires were used to score co-occurrence in the validation cohort in a later analysis, because that analysis had no HLA typing for the cohort.

Trimming takes 4 bases off V and 0 bases off J; junction bases not matched to a gene: 13. From its cysteine to its phenylalanine, the CDR3 spans 20 amino acids. Left in the record is the CDR3 DNA by itself, 60 bases read in frame from the first base. CDR1 and CDR2 are read off the germline V gene as SGDLS and YYNGEE. Donors formed part of the validation cohort, which comprised over a hundred subjects and was distinct from the first cohort of 670 or so subjects. The method behind the library was the immunoSEQ multiplex PCR assay. The authors processed their data as follows. A statistical classification framework was developed to diagnose cytomegalovirus status using the catalog of TCR beta chain sequences. TCRdb re-hosts the immuneACCESS table, in-frame sequences only. Its copies lack some clones; in the studies checked, an unresolved V gene accounts for under half of them, and the cause for the rest is not known. V and J calls and clone size follow that table, whereas D and trimming were derived from the DNA. The sample table shows 90,000 to 130,000 clones, and around 87% are seen once. Over 1.3% of the sample lies in the top ten.

The sequence came from a woman between 25 and 40 years old in good health and CMV-seropositive. The chain is made from TRBV9 and TRBJ2-1; 13 junctional bases match TRBD2. Input material: PBMCs. The CDR3 is CASSPRLGTSGEYSYNEQFF. Here is the DNA: TGTGCCAGCAGCCCCCGCCTTGGGACTAGCGGGGAGTACTCCTACAATGAGCAGTTCTTC.